These T cell receptor beta chains were read from a single sample in a study of CD8 T cells in Susac syndrome. TCRdb called the immunoSEQ multiplex PCR reads again in MiXCR, with one record for every CDR3 protein. The table has 200,000 to 300,000 distinct CDR3 sequences, 93% seen once. The specimen was CD4+ T cells from PBMCs. These receptor sequences come from a human donor with multiple sclerosis. CDR3s include the opening cysteine and the closing phenylalanine or tryptophan. A D gene is named only where the DNA matches it firmly. Rows give clone size only sometimes, using once, few, many, or a class for an expanded clone.

clone_size	v_call	j_call	d_call	cdr3_nt	cdr3_aa
-	TRBV11-2	TRBJ2-2	-	TGTGCCAGCAGCTTAGGAAGGGGTGCCGGGGAGCTGTTTTTT	CASSLGRGAGELFF
-	TRBV19	TRBJ2-2	-	TGTGCCAGTAGTACGACCGTCAACACCGGGGAGCTGTTTTTT	CASSTTVNTGELFF
-	TRBV6-5	TRBJ2-7	TRBD1	TGTGCCAGCAGTTCTCAGGGACAGGGTGTCCACGAGCAGTACTTC	CASSSQGQGVHEQYF
once	TRBV29-1	TRBJ2-1	-	TGCAGCGTTGAAGATCTTGAGGGCGTGGGGCAGTTCTTC	CSVEDLEGVGQFF
-	TRBV6-1	TRBJ2-7	-	TGTGCCAGCAGCGCTATCCGGGGCTCTAGCCCCTACGAGCAGTACTTC	CASSAIRGSSPYEQYF
-	TRBV20-1	TRBJ1-1	-	TGCAGTGCCAACAGGGTTGGTACGGTTTTCTTT	CSANRVGTVFF
-	TRBV5-1	TRBJ2-6	-	TGCGCCAGCAGCGTTGAGGCTGGGGCCAACGTCCTGACTTTC	CASSVEAGANVLTF
-	TRBV7-2	TRBJ2-2	TRBD2	TGTGCCAGCAGCTTATACGGCGGGGGAGCCGGGGAGCTGTTTTTT	CASSLYGGGAGELFF
-	TRBV24-1	TRBJ2-1	TRBD2	TGTGCCACCAGTGATTTCCCCAGCGGGAGCCAATACAATGAGCAGTTCTTC	CATSDFPSGSQYNEQFF
-	TRBV19	TRBJ2-5	TRBD2	TGTGCCAGTAGTTCAGGGACTAGCGGGAGTAGGGAGACCCAGTACTTC	CASSSGTSGSRETQYF
-	TRBV2	TRBJ2-1	TRBD2	TGTGCCAGCGAACCACTAGCGGGACGATCCCCTTCCTACAATGAGCAGTTCTTC	CASEPLAGRSPSYNEQFF
-	TRBV3-1	TRBJ1-1	-	TGTGCCAGCAGCCTAGTAGGAGAGAACACTGAAGCTTTCTTT	CASSLVGENTEAFF
-	TRBV4-1	TRBJ1-4	-	TGCGCCAGCAGCCAAGATGAGGCAGGGAGGATCGCAACTAATGAAAAACTGTTTTTT	CASSQDEAGRIATNEKLFF
-	TRBV7-3	TRBJ2-2	-	TGTGCCAGCAGTTACTCGACAGGCCAGAACACCGGGGAGCTGTTTTTT	CASSYSTGQNTGELFF
-	TRBV30	TRBJ2-5	-	TGTGCCTGGAGTGGCGGCAGGGGTGAGACCCAGTACTTC	CAWSGGRGETQYF
-	TRBV20-1	TRBJ2-1	-	TGCAGTGCTAGAGATGGGCTACCCGGCTCCTACAATGAGCAGTTCTTC	CSARDGLPGSYNEQFF
few	TRBV9	TRBJ1-5	-	TGTGCCAGCAGCGTTGGGGCATATAGCAATCAGCCCCAGCATTTT	CASSVGAYSNQPQHF
-	TRBV5-1	TRBJ2-7	-	TGCGCCAGCAGCCCCCCGGGACACACGGGCGAGCAGTACTTC	CASSPPGHTGEQYF
-	TRBV29-1	TRBJ2-3	-	TGCAGCGTTGCTCGGGTCACAGATACGCAGTATTTT	CSVARVTDTQYF